The 23 T cell receptor beta chains below were found in one sample sequenced in a study of blood T cell repertoires in COVID-19 (dated by TCRdb to 2018 to 2020). Receptor amplification or capture employed the immunoSEQ multiplex PCR assay. TCRdb took over this immuneACCESS table, retaining in-frame rearrangements with V and J assigned. Such tables are incomplete; in checked studies, under half of the missing clones stem from an unresolved V gene, and the remainder is unexplained. The sample table lists some 70,000 clones, more than 85% of them with a count of one. The ten biggest clones cover about 12% of the sample. Specimen: peripheral blood. These TCRs come from a human donor with active COVID-19. The donor label of this sample is uncertain.

The rearrangement links TRBV9 to TRBJ2-1; 10 bases agree with TRBD1. V dropped 3 bases and J dropped 7; count of bases not matched to a gene: 10. The germline gives CDR1 SGDLS, CDR2 YYNGEE. This CDR3 region has 16 residues. CDR3 loop: CASSGTGTGVVNEQFF. CDR3 nucleotides: TGTGCCAGCAGCGGTACCGGGACAGGGGTAGTAAATGAGCAGTTCTTC. The entire variable domain, with the rest obtained from reference TRBV9 and TRBJ2-1, is as follows: DSGVTQTPKHLITATGQRVTLRCSPRSGDLSVYWYQQSLDQGLQFLIQYYNGEERAKGNILERFSAQQFPDLHSELNLSSLELGDSALYFCASSGTGTGVVNEQFFGPGTRLTVL.

The V call is TRBV29-1, the J call TRBJ1-1, with D possibly being TRBD1 (5 bases). The CDR3 is 14 amino acids. Per the germline V gene, CDR1 is SQVTM and CDR2 is ANQGSEA. V gave up 1 base and J gave up 8 bases, with 17 bases separating them. CDR3 amino acids: CSVEVLGEGVEAFF. The DNA for the CDR3 is TGCAGCGTTGAAGTATTGGGGGAGGGCGTAGAAGCTTTCTTT.

DNA of the CDR3: TGTGCCACCCCGCGGGGTATGGGCACAGATACGCAGTATTTT. Residues: CATPRGMGTDTQYF. This rearrangement joins TRBV18 to TRBJ2-3; D might be TRBD2 (6 bases). Trimming removed 10 bases at V and 1 base at J, with 15 bases between. Per the germline V gene, CDR1 is KGHSH and CDR2 is LQKENI. CDR3 size: 14 residues.

The DNA of the CDR3 is TGTGCCAGCAGCCCAGGGACTTCGTCTGGGGCCAACGTCCTGACTTTC. Encoded protein: CASSPGTSSGANVLTF. The chain joins TRBV7-9 to TRBJ2-6, with D possibly being TRBD2 (6 bases). Looked up from germline, CDR1 is SEHNR and CDR2 is FQNEAQ (reference sequence). The CDR3 spans 16 residues. V lost 5 bases to trimming and J lost 1 base, with 12 bases between them.

The chain employs TRBV27 and TRBJ2-1; 8 bases are a match to TRBD1. Per the germline V gene, CDR1 is MNHEY and CDR2 is SMNVEV (reference sequence). This CDR3 spans 17 amino acids. Unmatched junction bases numbered 8, after V lost 4 bases and J lost 0 bases. CDR3 sequence: CASSSLAGTGSYNEQFF. The CDR3 DNA sequence: TGTGCCAGCAGTTCCCTGGCTGGGACAGGCTCCTACAATGAGCAGTTCTTC.

This chain uses TRBV9 with TRBJ1-1; no firm D call. The V and J ends lost 4 bases and 1 base respectively, with 5 bases between them. Looked up from germline, CDR1 is SGDLS and CDR2 is YYNGEE. The CDR3 consists of 12 residues. This chain's CDR3 is CASSPQNTEAFF. The CDR3 DNA reads TGTGCCAGCAGCCCACAGAACACTGAAGCTTTCTTT.

V gene TRBV9 combines with J gene TRBJ1-1; 8 nucleotides agree with TRBD1. V was pared by 4 bases and J by 1 base, with 6 bases of the junction left unmatched. The germline V gene encodes CDR1 SGDLS and CDR2 YYNGEE. The CDR3 spans 15 residues. This CDR3 reads CASSPRTGKNTEAFF. The CDR3 coding sequence is TGTGCCAGCAGCCCTAGGACAGGGAAGAACACTGAAGCTTTCTTT.

The genes are TRBV9 and TRBJ2-1; D unresolved. The germline V and J ends were trimmed by 0 bases and 8 bases, with 18 bases remaining between them. The germline V gene has CDR1 SGDLS and CDR2 YYNGEE. The CDR3 has 16 amino acids. The CDR3 nucleotides are TGTGCCAGCAGCGTAGCGGCTACCTGGAGTACCTATGAGCAGTTCTTC. Protein sequence: CASSVAATWSTYEQFF.

This chain links TRBV5-1 with TRBJ1-4, with 8 positions matching TRBD1. In germline, CDR1 is SGHRS, CDR2 YFSETQ. The J segment lost 8 bases and the V segment lost 0 bases, leaving 9 bases of the junction unmatched. This CDR3 region has 16 residues. The CDR3 is CASSLGDRGDGEKLFF. The CDR3 nucleotides read TGCGCCAGCAGCTTGGGAGACAGGGGAGATGGGGAAAAACTGTTTTTT.

The chain joins TRBV28 to TRBJ2-1; no clear D. V was trimmed by 5 bases and J by 4 bases, leaving 12 bases between them. The CDR3 is 14 amino acids. Germline assignment: CDR1 MDHEN and CDR2 SYDVKM. CDR3 in amino acids: CASSGRDSYNEQFF. The CDR3 coding sequence is TGTGCCAGCAGTGGTCGAGACTCGTACAATGAGCAGTTCTTC.

The CDR3 sequence: CASSQVQASGYGYTF. The CDR3, as DNA: TGTGCCAGCAGCCAAGTACAGGCGTCAGGCTATGGCTACACCTTC. This chain joins TRBV4-2 and TRBJ1-2; perhaps TRBD1 as D (5 bases). The V gene lost 1 base and the J gene lost 4 bases, with 13 bases spanning the gap. The germline V gene encodes CDR1 LGHNA and CDR2 YNFKEQ. The CDR3 is made up of 15 amino acids.

V gene TRBV25-1 combines with J gene TRBJ2-5; 8 bases are a match to TRBD1. The CDR3 sequence is 16 residues long. Germline V gives CDR1 MGHDK, CDR2 SYGVNS. Unmatched junction bases numbered 8, after V lost 1 base and J lost 4 bases. This chain's CDR3 is CASSEWSPGGRETQYF. DNA of the CDR3: TGTGCCAGCAGTGAATGGTCCCCAGGGGGCAGAGAGACCCAGTACTTC.

The rearrangement links TRBV6-2 or TRBV6-3 to TRBJ1-1; maybe TRBD1 (5 bases). The CDR3 consists of 12 residues. Trimming left V 4 bases short and J 4 bases short, with 7 bases between. Germline-derived CDR1 and CDR2 are MNHEY and SVGEGT. The CDR3, as DNA: TGTGCCAGCAGTTCAGGGTTCACTGAAGCTTTCTTT. Amino acids: CASSSGFTEAFF.

This chain connects TRBV4-3 to TRBJ2-7; tentative D call: TRBD2 (5 bases). V gave up 0 bases and J gave up 3 bases, with 15 bases separating them. The CDR3 runs 16 residues. Germline loops: CDR1 LGHNA, CDR2 YSLEER. CDR3 region: CASSQDIIGLNYEQYF. The DNA for the CDR3 is TGCGCCAGCAGCCAAGATATCATTGGACTTAACTACGAGCAGTACTTC.

This chain connects TRBV27 to TRBJ1-4, with a weak D call TRBD1 (5 bases). The length of the CDR3 is 17 residues. Trimming took off 5 bases at V and 0 bases at J, with 16 bases between the two ends. Germline V gives CDR1 MNHEY, CDR2 SMNVEV (reference sequence). CDR3 region: CASSGDRPTSTNEKLFF. CDR3 bases: TGTGCCAGCAGTGGCGACAGACCCACTTCAACTAATGAAAAACTGTTTTTT.

This chain uses TRBV7-2 with TRBJ2-3, with TRBD1 as a possible D gene (5 bases). Trimming left V 1 base short and J 5 bases short, with 10 bases between. In germline, CDR1 is SGHTA, CDR2 FQGNSA. The CDR3 runs 14 residues. The CDR3 DNA follows: TGTGCCAGCAGCTTAGGGTTGGGGCGAGATACGCAGTATTTT. Its protein product is CASSLGLGRDTQYF. Full variable domain (missing parts from reference TRBV7-2 and TRBJ2-3): GAGVSQSPSNKVTEKGKDVELRCDPISGHTALYWYRQSLGQGLEFLIYFQGNSAPDKSGLPSDRFSAERTGGSVSTLTIQRTQQEDSAVYLCASSLGLGRDTQYFGPGTRLTVL.

About this clone: The CDR3 does not end in the conserved phenylalanine or tryptophan, so this is likely a read error. The limits of the CDR3 on the DNA are not certain, so only TCRdb's listed CDR3 is given. The chain is built from TRBV11-3 and TRBJ1-2; the DNA was not compared with TRBD1, the D call given in the table. The germline CDR1 and CDR2 sequences are SGHNT and YENEEA. The CDR3 contains 12 residues when both ends are counted. The CDR3 spells CASSLIASQGAP.

The chain is built from TRBV7-2 and TRBJ1-1; D gene ambiguous. The CDR3 has 14 residues. V was pared by 3 bases and J by 5 bases, with 13 bases between. Germline V lookup: CDR1 SGHTA, CDR2 FQGNSA. DNA for the CDR3: TGTGCCAGCAGCTTCGCGACCCCCGGGACTGAAGCTTTCTTT. Its protein is CASSFATPGTEAFF. Combining the CDR3 with reference TRBV7-2 and TRBJ1-1 gives the whole variable domain GAGVSQSPSNKVTEKGKDVELRCDPISGHTALYWYRQSLGQGLEFLIYFQGNSAPDKSGLPSDRFSAERTGGSVSTLTIQRTQQEDSAVYLCASSFATPGTEAFFGQGTRLTVV.

The rearrangement uses TRBV5-6 and TRBJ1-2; 11 bases are shared with TRBD1. CDR3 length: 14 residues. Trimming cost V 4 bases and J 4 bases; bases outside gene matches: 3. CDR1 is SGHDT, CDR2 YYEEEE, per germline. CDR3 protein: CASSPGTGGYGYTF. The CDR3 bases are TGTGCCAGCAGCCCCGGGACAGGGGGCTATGGCTACACCTTC.

The gene calls are TRBV7-9 and TRBJ2-1; tentative D call: TRBD1 (6 bases). The CDR3 contains 15 residues. In germline, CDR1 is SEHNR, CDR2 FQNEAQ (reference sequence). V was pared by 5 bases and J by 6 bases, with 17 bases between. The CDR3, as DNA: TGTGCCAGCAGCCCTTTGGCAGGGGAGCCCAATGAGCAGTTCTTC. As protein: CASSPLAGEPNEQFF. Based on the CDR3 plus reference TRBV7-9 and TRBJ2-1, the full variable domain is DTGVSQNPRHKITKRGQNVTFRCDPISEHNRLYWYRQTLGQGPEFLTYFQNEAQLEKSRLLSDRFSAERPKGSFSTLEIQRTEQGDSAMYLCASSPLAGEPNEQFFGPGTRLTVL.

V and J are TRBV7-2 and TRBJ1-6; D possibly corresponds to TRBD1 (6 bases). CDR3 length: 15 residues. V shed 2 bases and J shed 7 bases, with 12 bases lying between them. Germline V gene lookup returns CDR1 SGHTA and CDR2 FQGNSA. Here the CDR3 DNA reads TGTGCCAGCAGCTTAAAACTACAGGGAAATTCACCCCTCCACTTT. This codes for CASSLKLQGNSPLHF.

This chain joins TRBV7-8 and TRBJ2-7, with 8 bases matching TRBD1. The CDR3 is 14 amino acids. The V and J ends lost 6 bases and 7 bases, in that order; junction bases with no gene match: 11. From germline, CDR1 is SGHVS and CDR2 FQNEAQ. Here the CDR3 reads CASRRQGSPGEQYF. The CDR3 DNA reads as TGTGCCAGCAGGCGACAGGGGTCCCCCGGGGAGCAGTACTTC.

This clone turned up a few times. V gene TRBV7-9 combines with J gene TRBJ1-4; D gene ambiguous. From germline, CDR1 is SEHNR and CDR2 FQNEAQ (reference sequence). CDR3 length: 15 residues. V gave up 0 bases and J gave up 5 bases, with 10 bases separating them. CDR3 in DNA: TGTGCCAGCAGCTTAGCCGGGTTGTCGAATGAAAAACTGTTTTTT. It specifies CASSLAGLSNEKLFF.